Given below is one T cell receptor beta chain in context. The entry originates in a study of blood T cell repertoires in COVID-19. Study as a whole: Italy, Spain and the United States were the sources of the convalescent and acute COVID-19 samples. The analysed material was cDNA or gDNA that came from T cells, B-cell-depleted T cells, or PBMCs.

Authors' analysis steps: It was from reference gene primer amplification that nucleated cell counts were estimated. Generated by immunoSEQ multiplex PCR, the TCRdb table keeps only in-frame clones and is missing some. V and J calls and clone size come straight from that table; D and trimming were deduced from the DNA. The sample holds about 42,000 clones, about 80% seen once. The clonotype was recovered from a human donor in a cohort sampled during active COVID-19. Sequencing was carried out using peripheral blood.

DNA for the CDR3: TGTGCCAGCAGCACCCCGGAGAGGGTAGCGGGTGACGATACGCAGTATTTT. It encodes CASSTPERVAGDDTQYF. This chain joins TRBV7-2 and TRBJ2-3, with 7 bases that match TRBD2. V shed 5 bases, J shed 6 bases, and the junction held 17 bases outside the gene matches. The germline CDR1 and CDR2 sequences are SGHTA and FQGNSA. The CDR3 sequence is 17 residues long.